This T cell receptor (beta chain) originates from a study of post-analysis software for immune sequencing data. At the level of the study: The disease courses spanned relapsing-remitting, secondary progressive and progressive-relapsing forms of multiple sclerosis.

Notes on the study in general: Patients had higher frequencies than controls of five or six TRBV segments, including TRBV5-6, TRBV5-1 and TRBV20-1. Samples made in the same batch grouped tightly together by F measure. Multiple sclerosis patients had significantly lower normalized Chao1 diversity than controls.

The authors incorporated unique molecular identifiers into the TCR beta cDNA libraries. The T cell input of roughly 0.9 to 11 million gave roughly 0.5 million cDNA molecules. Using its own MiXCR run on the PCR reads, TCRdb lists one record per CDR3 protein. The sample shows a few hundred thousand distinct CDR3 sequences, more than 30% of them seen only once. For this clonotype: As yet, its antigen is unknown. Given a much more abundant clone one base away, this may be a read error.

Trimming shortened V by 4 bases and J by 11 bases, and 14 bases separated the two germline ends. The CDR3 covers 11 residues. Germline V lookup: CDR1 SQVTM, CDR2 ANQGSEA. The sequenced sample consisted of blood. The TCR originated in a girl aged 2 to 10 with multiple sclerosis. The rearrangement uses TRBV29-1 and TRBJ2-5; D may be TRBD1 (5 bases). CDR3 sequence reads: CSVVTVLEQYF. The CDR3 region has the DNA TGCAGCGTTGTGACAGTCCTGGAGCAGTACTTC.